The rows below give T cell receptor beta chains drawn from one sample of a study of blood T cell repertoires in COVID-19. Here immunoSEQ multiplex PCR was the method, and the copy in TCRdb shows in-frame clones only, minus some. The table records some 120,000 clones, over 80% of them present only once. Sequencing used peripheral blood. The receptors here all came from a man between 70 and 80 years old with acute or convalescent COVID-19. The CDR3 runs from the conserved cysteine through the conserved F or W. A D gene is named only where the DNA matches it firmly. Size is stated for part of the rows, as once, few or many counts, or as a class when the clone is expanded.

J	V	D	size	DNA	CDR3
TRBJ2-7	TRBV28	TRBD1	.	TGTGCCAGCAGTTCCGGGACAGGCCTCTACGAGCAGTACTTC	CASSSGTGLYEQYF
TRBJ1-6	TRBV11-2	.	.	TGTGCCAGCAGCTCCCCGCGGGGGTTGGGGAATTCACCCCTCCACTTT	CASSSPRGLGNSPLHF
TRBJ2-5	TRBV11-2	TRBD1	.	TGTGCCAGCAGCTTAGCGGGACAGAGGCAAGAGACCCAGTACTTC	CASSLAGQRQETQYF
TRBJ1-1	TRBV19	.	.	TGTGCCAGTAGTATGCGGGGGACTGAAGCTTTCTTT	CASSMRGTEAFF
TRBJ1-1	TRBV6-5	.	.	TGTGCCAGCAGTTACTCGGCCCAAATGAACACTGAAGCTTTCTTT	CASSYSAQMNTEAFF
TRBJ2-1	TRBV7-9	TRBD2	.	TGTGCCAGCAGCTCGACCCCGGGGGGGCCGGGGTACAATGAGCAGTTCTTC	CASSSTPGGPGYNEQFF
TRBJ2-1	TRBV6-5	.	.	TGTGCCAGCAGCCAAAAGGGGGGTGGCAGGGGGAAAGTCTTC	CASSQKGGGRGKVF
TRBJ2-4	TRBV6-1	.	.	TGTGCCAGCAGTGAAGTGGCGGCTTTAAGCATTCAGTACTTC	CASSEVAALSIQYF
TRBJ1-1	TRBV2	TRBD1	.	TGTGCCAGCACGGGGCAGGGGGCAATTGAAACTGAAGCTTTCTTT	CASTGQGAIETEAFF
TRBJ2-5	TRBV12-5	.	.	TGTGCTAGTGGTAAAGGGGGGGCCCAAGAGACCCAGTACTTC	CASGKGGAQETQYF
TRBJ2-7	TRBV5-1	.	.	TGCGCCAGCAGCCCTGGGGGGGCCCACACCTACGAGCAGTACTTC	CASSPGGAHTYEQYF
TRBJ2-4	TRBV11-2	TRBD2	.	TGTGCCAGCAGCGCAAGGACTAGCGGGAACATTCAGTACTTC	CASSARTSGNIQYF
TRBJ2-1	TRBV7-9	.	.	TGTGCCAGCAGTCGCACAGATACCTACAATGAGCAGTTCTTC	CASSRTDTYNEQFF
TRBJ1-3	TRBV4-2	.	.	TGTGCCAGCAGCCAAGGTTATGAGGGTTCTGGAAACACCATATATTTT	CASSQGYEGSGNTIYF
TRBJ2-1	TRBV5-1	TRBD2	.	TGCGCCAGCAGCCCCACTAGCGGGGGCCGCAATGAGCAGTTCTTC	CASSPTSGGRNEQFF
TRBJ1-2	TRBV27	.	.	TGTGCCAGCAGTTTATCGGCCAGCTATGGCTACACCTTC	CASSLSASYGYTF
TRBJ2-2	TRBV25-1	TRBD2	.	TGTGCCAGCAGTGATCCGGGGACTAGCAGCTCCGGGGAGCTGTTTTTT	CASSDPGTSSSGELFF
TRBJ2-1	TRBV9	.	few	TGTGCCAGCAGCGCAACCGGGACTCCCGGGGGAGGCAATGAGCAGTTCTTC	CASSATGTPGGGNEQFF
TRBJ2-1	TRBV21-1	.	.	TGTGCCAGCAGCAAAGTAAGGGACAGAGACTACAATGAGCAGTTCTTC	CASSKVRDRDYNEQFF
TRBJ2-1	TRBV10-2	TRBD1	.	TGCGCCAGCAGGTGGGACAGAAACAATGAGCAGTTCTTC	CASRWDRNNEQFF
TRBJ2-7	TRBV5-4	TRBD2	.	TGTGCCAGCAGCCCCGGGACTAGCGGGGGCGCTGCCGACGAGCAGTACTTC	CASSPGTSGGAADEQYF
TRBJ1-4	TRBV3-1/TRBV3-2	.	.	TGTGCCAGCAGCCCCCAAGAGGGTGTGGGGATTTTTTTT	CASSPQEGVGIFF
TRBJ1-6	TRBV5-1	TRBD1	.	TGCGCCAGCAGCGTGTGGACAGGTATGAATTCACCCCTCCACTTT	CASSVWTGMNSPLHF
TRBJ1-2	TRBV5-8	.	.	TGTGCCAGCAGCGACCCCCAAGACAGGCGGCTTTGGTATGGCTACACCTTC	CASSDPQDRRLWYGYTF
TRBJ2-2	TRBV5-5	.	.	TGTGCCAGCAGCTCTCGATCTCCGGGGACAAGCGGGGAGCTGTTTTTT	CASSSRSPGTSGELFF
TRBJ2-7	TRBV3-1/TRBV3-2	TRBD2	once	TGTGCCAGCAGCTCCCGACTAGCGCGACACGGCGAGCAGTACTTC	CASSSRLARHGEQYF
TRBJ1-5	TRBV28	.	once	TGTGCCAGCAGTTTCGGGGGATATAGCAATCAGCCCCAGCATTTT	CASSFGGYSNQPQHF
TRBJ1-5	TRBV7-9	TRBD1	once	TGTGCCAGCAGCCCTACAGGGGGCAGCGAGCCCCAGCATTTT	CASSPTGGSEPQHF
TRBJ2-7	TRBV23-1	.	.	TGCGCCAGCTTTCAGCGCCGATACGAGCAGTACTTC	CASFQRRYEQYF
TRBJ1-2	TRBV2	.	.	TGTGCCAGCAGGGGGGGACGGAATGCTAACTATGGCTACACCTTC	CASRGGRNANYGYTF
TRBJ1-1	TRBV3-1/TRBV3-2	.	.	TGTGCCAGCAGCCAAGCGGGGACTAACCGCCCGGCTTTCTTT	CASSQAGTNRPAFF
TRBJ2-7	TRBV5-1	TRBD2	.	TGCGCCAGCAGCTGGATACTAGCGGGGGGGAACTACGAGCAGTACTTC	CASSWILAGGNYEQYF
TRBJ1-1	TRBV7-9	TRBD1	.	TGTGCCAGCAGCACCCGGGACAGGGGAACTGAAGCTTTCTTT	CASSTRDRGTEAFF
TRBJ2-5	TRBV5-1	.	.	TGCGCCAGCAGCTTGGCCGTTGGAGGTGTCCTCTTCCAAGAGACCCAGTACTTC	CASSLAVGGVLFQETQYF
TRBJ1-4	TRBV28	.	.	TGTGCCAGCAGTTTGGCAACAGGGACTAATGAAAAACTGTTTTTT	CASSLATGTNEKLFF
TRBJ1-1	TRBV11-1	.	few	TGTGCCAGCAGCCCGTCGACAGAAAACACTGAAGCTTTCTTT	CASSPSTENTEAFF
TRBJ2-4	TRBV7-2	.	.	TGTGCCAGCAGCTCCATAGGAAAGGGGCTTCAGTACTTC	CASSSIGKGLQYF
TRBJ1-6	TRBV27	.	.	TGTGCCAGCAAGCCGGGTAGCTCCTATAATTCACCCCTCCACTTT	CASKPGSSYNSPLHF
TRBJ2-3	TRBV7-9	.	.	TGTGCCAGCAGCGTGGCGGGACAGCCGCAGGGAACGCAGTATTTT	CASSVAGQPQGTQYF
TRBJ2-1	TRBV14	TRBD2	once	TGTGCCAGCAGCCTAGGACTAGTCTATGAGCAGTTCTTC	CASSLGLVYEQFF
TRBJ1-1	TRBV9	.	once	TGTGCCAGCAGCGCCCAGGGTCCTGAAGCTTTCTTT	CASSAQGPEAFF
TRBJ2-3	TRBV19	TRBD1	once	TGTGCCAGTAGGGACAGGGCCACAGATACGCAGTATTTT	CASRDRATDTQYF
TRBJ1-2	TRBV6-1	.	.	TGTGCCAGCAGTGAATCCCCACTTTCAGGTGGCTACACCTTC	CASSESPLSGGYTF
TRBJ2-7	TRBV11-2	.	.	TGTGCCAGCAGCTTAGTGGGGGGGCTGAACGACGAGCAGTACTTC	CASSLVGGLNDEQYF
TRBJ2-3	TRBV7-9	TRBD2	.	TGTGCCAGCAGCCCACTAGCGGGGATGACAGATACGCAGTATTTT	CASSPLAGMTDTQYF
TRBJ2-5	TRBV7-9	TRBD1	once	TGTGCCAGCAGCTTCGGAAGGACAGGGGGCACAGGAGAGACCCAGTACTTC	CASSFGRTGGTGETQYF
TRBJ1-2	TRBV2	.	.	TGTGCCAGCAGTGACCGTACAGGTCCCTGGGGAGGCTACACCTTC	CASSDRTGPWGGYTF
TRBJ1-1	TRBV2	.	.	TGTGCCAGCACCATAAGACGGGAAAACACTGAAGCTTTCTTT	CASTIRRENTEAFF
TRBJ1-4	TRBV18	.	.	TGTGCCAGCTCACCACTGGGACATTTGAAAGAAAAACTGTTTTTT	CASSPLGHLKEKLFF
TRBJ2-2	TRBV7-6	.	.	TGTGCCAGCAGCTTGGTCGCGGGCCCGAACACCGGGGAGCTGTTTTTT	CASSLVAGPNTGELFF
TRBJ1-1	TRBV6-6	TRBD1	.	TGTGCCAGCAGATGGGGACAGGGGGCCGGTGGGGGTGAAGCTTTCTTT	CASRWGQGAGGGEAFF
TRBJ2-7	TRBV6-5	TRBD1	few	TGTGCCAGCAGTTACTCCGGACAGGGGGGGTACGAGCAGTACTTC	CASSYSGQGGYEQYF
TRBJ1-5	TRBV13	.	.	TGTGCCAGCAGCTTAGGGGGGGGTCAGCCCCAGCATTTT	CASSLGGGQPQHF
TRBJ2-5	TRBV24-1	.	once	TGTGCCACCCGTAAGTTCCAGGAGACCCAGTACTTC	CATRKFQETQYF